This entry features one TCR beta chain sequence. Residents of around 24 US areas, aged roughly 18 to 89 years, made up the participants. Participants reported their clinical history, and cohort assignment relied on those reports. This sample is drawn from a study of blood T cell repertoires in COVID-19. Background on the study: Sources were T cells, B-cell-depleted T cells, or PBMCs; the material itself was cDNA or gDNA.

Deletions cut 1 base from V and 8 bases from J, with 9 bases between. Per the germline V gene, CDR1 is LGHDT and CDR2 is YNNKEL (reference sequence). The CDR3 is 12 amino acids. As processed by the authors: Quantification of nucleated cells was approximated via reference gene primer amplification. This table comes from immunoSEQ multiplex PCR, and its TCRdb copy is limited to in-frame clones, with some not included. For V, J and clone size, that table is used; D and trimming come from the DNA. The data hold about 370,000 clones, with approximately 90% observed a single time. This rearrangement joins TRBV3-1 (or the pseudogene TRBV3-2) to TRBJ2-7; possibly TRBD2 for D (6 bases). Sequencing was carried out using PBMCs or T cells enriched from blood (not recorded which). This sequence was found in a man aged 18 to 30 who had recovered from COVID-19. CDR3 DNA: TGTGCCAGCAGCCAAGCTGGGAGGAAGCAGTACTTC. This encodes CASSQAGRKQYF.